A single sample is the source of the 8 T cell receptor beta chains below, sequenced in a study of vaccination and CD4 T cells after COVID-19. Their antigens remain unidentified. As for treatment: roughly 10-day PBMC culture with coronavirus spike peptide pools or control peptides (ViraFEST assay). Gathered ahead of the COVID-19 pandemic (2011-2018) were the CD4+ T cells of the unexposed donor. The assay that was used to sequence DNA from cultured CD4+ T cells was the Oncomine TCR Beta short-read assay. MiXCR, applied by TCRdb to the PCR reads, yields one record per CDR3 protein. This table has 5,500 to 8,000 distinct CDR3 sequences, 40% to 50% appearing once. Material: CD4+ T cells from blood, cultured in vitro. The source is a human donor in good health.

This clonotype occurred once. The chain uses TRBV12-3 or TRBV12-4 and TRBJ1-5, with 12 positions matching TRBD1. This CDR3 has 15 residues. The junction had 2 bases not matched to a gene; V was cut back by 1 base and J by 7 bases. The CDR3 DNA sequence: TGTGCCAGCAGTTTAGATGGGACAGGGGGCCAGCCCCAGCATTTT. It codes for CASSLDGTGGQPQHF.

This chain uses TRBV6-5 with TRBJ1-1; TRBD1 matches 8 bases. Germline assignment: CDR1 MNHEY and CDR2 SVGAGI. This CDR3 contains 13 residues. V lost 0 bases to trimming and J lost 8 bases; unmatched junction nucleotides: 2. CDR3 bases: TGTGCCAGCAGTTACTCCCGGACAGGGGAAGCTTTCTTT. Protein product: CASSYSRTGEAFF.

This chain links TRBV20-1 with TRBJ2-7; D not certain. Per the germline V gene, CDR1 is DFQATT and CDR2 is SNEGSKA (reference sequence). This CDR3 comprises 14 residues. V gave up 1 base and J gave up 8 bases, with 18 bases separating them. Here the CDR3 reads CSARVSPPSTKQYF. As DNA, the CDR3 is TGCAGTGCTAGAGTCTCCCCCCCTTCTACGAAGCAGTACTTC.

The rearrangement joins TRBV10-3 to TRBJ1-6; 8 nucleotides match TRBD1. The CDR3 contains 14 residues. V lost 6 bases to trimming and J lost 7 bases; unmatched junction nucleotides: 5. Germline V gene lookup returns CDR1 ENHRY and CDR2 SYGVKD. CDR3 loop: CAIRVGQGNSPLHF. The CDR3 region has the DNA TGTGCCATCAGGGTAGGACAGGGAAATTCACCCCTCCACTTT.

This chain links TRBV2 with TRBJ2-7; 7 bases map to TRBD2. This CDR3 has 12 residues. Trimming at V came to 4 bases and at J to 7 bases, leaving 4 bases not matched to a gene. CDR1 and CDR2 (germline): SNHLY, FYNNEI. CDR3: CASSVQGGEQYF. The DNA for the CDR3 is TGTGCCAGCAGTGTGCAGGGAGGGGAGCAGTACTTC.

J is TRBJ2-7 and V is TRBV6-2 or TRBV6-3, with 7 bases matching TRBD1. Germline CDR1 and CDR2: MNHEY and SVGEGT. Germline trimming cut 3 bases from V and 0 bases from J; bases unmatched to any gene: 8. This CDR3 spans 16 amino acids. The CDR3 DNA sequence: TGTGCCAGCAGTTATCTTCCCGGGACAGTCTCCTACGAGCAGTACTTC. This encodes CASSYLPGTVSYEQYF.

V is TRBV12-3 or TRBV12-4 and J is TRBJ2-2; D is uncertain. The V and J ends lost 1 base and 7 bases respectively, with 10 bases between them. The CDR3 is 14 residues long. In DNA form, the CDR3 reads TGTGCCAGCAGTTTAGGACCGTATAGCGGGGAGCTGTTTTTT. It specifies CASSLGPYSGELFF.

The CDR3 DNA follows: TGCAGTGCTAGAGTGTTTCTTACTGGACAGGGAGGGAAAGAGCAGTACTTC. It encodes CSARVFLTGQGGKEQYF. This chain connects TRBV20-1 to TRBJ2-7; the D gene is possibly TRBD1 (8 bases). CDR3 length: 17 residues. Germline CDR1 is DFQATT and CDR2 is SNEGSKA (reference sequence). Deletions cut 1 base from V and 7 bases from J, with 26 bases between.